The next 31 T cell receptor beta chains were all read from a single sample in a study of blood T cell repertoires in COVID-19. Measured with immunoSEQ multiplex PCR; TCRdb has only the in-frame clones, and not every one. The table lists about 130,000 clones, 85% of them singletons. Sequencing was done on a sample of peripheral blood. These receptors were collected from an elderly woman with COVID-19, enrolled during active disease.

The chain links TRBV19 to TRBJ2-1, with D tentatively TRBD1 (5 bases). The CDR3 spans 14 residues. Germline values: CDR1 LNHDA, CDR2 SQIVND (reference sequence). V lost 4 bases and J 7 bases, leaving 14 bases between the germline ends. The CDR3 DNA reads as TGTGCCAGTAGTACCTACAGGCTAAATAATGAGCAGTTCTTC. Translation gives CASSTYRLNNEQFF.

The CDR3 sequence: CASSHAGNYEQYF. In DNA, the CDR3 is TGTGCCAGCAGCCATGCAGGGAACTACGAGCAGTACTTC. This rearrangement joins TRBV3-1 (or the pseudogene TRBV3-2) to TRBJ2-7, with D maybe TRBD1 (5 bases). V gave up 3 bases and J gave up 3 bases, with 9 bases separating them. Looked up from germline, CDR1 is LGHDT and CDR2 is YNNKEL (reference sequence). This CDR3 has 13 amino acids.

The rearrangement joins TRBV5-4 to TRBJ2-7, with a tentative D call TRBD2 (7 bases). The CDR3 length is 13 residues. V dropped 5 bases and J dropped 5 bases, with 14 bases sitting between them. Looked up from germline, CDR1 is SGHNT and CDR2 is YYREEE (reference sequence). This CDR3 is CASSRVGGDEQYF. The DNA of the CDR3 is TGTGCCAGCAGTCGTGTAGGGGGGGACGAGCAGTACTTC. The variable domain in full, with the rest retrieved from reference TRBV5-4 and TRBJ2-7, is ETGVTQSPTHLIKTRGQQVTLRCSSQSGHNTVSWYQQALGQGPQFIFQYYREEENGRGNFPPRFSGLQFPNYSSELNVNALELDDSALYLCASSRVGGDEQYFGPGTRLTVT.

This chain uses TRBV4-2 with TRBJ2-1; tentative D call: TRBD1 (6 bases). The CDR3 has 14 amino acids. In germline, CDR1 is LGHNA, CDR2 YNFKEQ. The germline V and J ends were trimmed by 1 base and 9 bases, with 13 bases remaining between them. CDR3 DNA sequence: TGTGCCAGCAGCCAAGCGGCAGGGGTAGGTGAGCAGTTCTTC. Translated: CASSQAAGVGEQFF.

This chain links TRBV7-9 with TRBJ1-4, with TRBD1 matching over 7 bases. Germline CDR1 is SEHNR and CDR2 is FQNEAQ (reference sequence). The CDR3 is 15 amino acids. V lost 5 bases, J lost 7 bases, and 10 bases stayed unmatched. The DNA for the CDR3 is TGTGCCAGCAGCCGTCGACAGGGTTCGGGTGAAAAACTGTTTTTT. Translating gives CASSRRQGSGEKLFF. The complete variable domain, with remaining parts taken from reference TRBV7-9 and TRBJ1-4, reads DTGVSQNPRHKITKRGQNVTFRCDPISEHNRLYWYRQTLGQGPEFLTYFQNEAQLEKSRLLSDRFSAERPKGSFSTLEIQRTEQGDSAMYLCASSRRQGSGEKLFFGSGTQLSVL.

The genes are TRBV28 and TRBJ1-2, with 8 bases matching TRBD1. Germline CDR1 reads MDHEN; CDR2 reads SYDVKM. The CDR3 runs to 13 residues. Trimming at V came to 8 bases and at J to 6 bases, leaving 8 bases not matched to a gene. This CDR3 is CASATGTGDGYTF. As DNA, the CDR3 is TGTGCCAGCGCTACCGGGACAGGTGATGGCTACACCTTC.

This clone has just a few counts. This chain links TRBV11-1 with TRBJ2-1, with D possibly being TRBD1 (6 bases). Trimming took 5 bases from V and 1 from J, leaving 12 bases between them. Germline V gene data show CDR1 as SGHAT and CDR2 as FQDESV (reference sequence). CDR3 length: 15 amino acids. The CDR3 spells CASSIDRISYNEQFF. Written as DNA, the CDR3 is TGTGCCAGCAGCATCGACAGGATATCCTACAATGAGCAGTTCTTC.

This clone was recorded only once. This chain's CDR3 is CASTVSGNNSPLHF. The DNA for the CDR3 is TGTGCCAGCACCGTCTCGGGGAATAATTCACCCCTCCACTTT. The chain couples TRBV28 to TRBJ1-6; unclear D gene. Germline V gene sequence: CDR1 MDHEN, CDR2 SYDVKM. The V end was cut by 7 bases, the J end by 5 bases, with 12 bases between. This CDR3 spans 14 amino acids.

This chain joins TRBV9 and TRBJ2-3; 8 bases are a match to TRBD1. This CDR3 has 18 amino acids. The germline CDR1 and CDR2 sequences are SGDLS and YYNGEE. With V trimmed by 4 bases and J by 2 bases, 15 bases remained unmatched. Here the CDR3 reads CASSRGTGTIGNTDTQYF. The CDR3 region has the DNA TGTGCCAGCAGCCGAGGGACAGGTACGATCGGAAACACAGATACGCAGTATTTT.

The chain links TRBV7-2 to TRBJ2-3; D is unclear. The CDR3 sequence is 13 residues long. Trimming took off 5 bases at V and 5 bases at J, with 11 bases between the two ends. Germline loops: CDR1 SGHTA, CDR2 FQGNSA. For the CDR3, the DNA is TGTGCCAGCAGCCCCCCCCGCGGAGATACGCAGTATTTT. Its protein product is CASSPPRGDTQYF. Drawing the rest from reference TRBV7-2 and TRBJ2-3, the complete variable domain is GAGVSQSPSNKVTEKGKDVELRCDPISGHTALYWYRQSLGQGLEFLIYFQGNSAPDKSGLPSDRFSAERTGGSVSTLTIQRTQQEDSAVYLCASSPPRGDTQYFGPGTRLTVL.

This clone occurred once. V is TRBV28 and J is TRBJ2-7; 8 bases fit TRBD1. The CDR3 has 16 amino acids. The V segment lost 5 bases and the J segment 5 bases; nucleotides outside the gene matches: 14. CDR1 is MDHEN and CDR2 is SYDVKM in the germline V gene. The CDR3 here is CASSTTTGTGDHEQYF. In nucleotides, the CDR3 is TGTGCCAGCAGTACGACAACCGGGACAGGTGACCACGAGCAGTACTTC.

The gene calls are TRBV7-9 and TRBJ1-6, with D possibly being TRBD1 (6 bases). This CDR3 contains 15 residues. Germline-derived CDR1 and CDR2 are SEHNR and FQNEAQ (reference sequence). With 5 bases removed from V and 6 bases from J, the gap between germline ends came to 14 bases. The CDR3 nucleotides read TGTGCCAGCAGCCCTATAGGGACAAGTAATTCACCCCTCCACTTT. Protein: CASSPIGTSNSPLHF. Filled out from reference TRBV7-9 and TRBJ1-6, the complete variable domain reads DTGVSQNPRHKITKRGQNVTFRCDPISEHNRLYWYRQTLGQGPEFLTYFQNEAQLEKSRLLSDRFSAERPKGSFSTLEIQRTEQGDSAMYLCASSPIGTSNSPLHFGNGTRLTVT.

This chain joins TRBV5-6 and TRBJ2-7; 7 bases are shared with TRBD2. The V and J ends lost 0 bases and 6 bases, in that order; junction bases with no gene match: 6. The CDR3 has 14 residues. CDR1 and CDR2 (germline): SGHDT, YYEEEE. CDR3 loop: CASSLAAGVGEQYF. DNA for the CDR3: TGTGCCAGCAGCTTGGCGGCGGGAGTGGGCGAGCAGTACTTC.

The chain combines TRBV2 with TRBJ2-2; the match to TRBD1 covers 7 bases. V shed 6 bases and J 3 bases; nucleotides not matched to a gene: 7. Germline V gives CDR1 SNHLY, CDR2 FYNNEI. The CDR3 runs 15 residues. In DNA form, the CDR3 reads TGTGCCAGCAGCGAACAGGGGTTCGACACCGGGGAGCTGTTTTTT. Protein sequence: CASSEQGFDTGELFF.

This chain connects TRBV28 to TRBJ2-5, with D tentatively TRBD1 (5 bases). Germline lookup yields CDR1 MDHEN and CDR2 SYDVKM. V shed 5 bases and J shed 0 bases, with 13 bases lying between them. This CDR3 is 15 amino acids long. The CDR3 loop reads CASSPPGFDQETQYF. In DNA form, the CDR3 reads TGTGCCAGCAGTCCCCCAGGGTTCGACCAAGAGACCCAGTACTTC.

V gene TRBV28 combines with J gene TRBJ1-2, with a possible D match to TRBD1 (6 bases). The CDR3 totals 16 residues. Germline V lookup: CDR1 MDHEN, CDR2 SYDVKM. Trimming removed 5 bases at V and 4 bases at J, with 20 bases between. As DNA, the CDR3 is TGTGCCAGCAGTCCCCCCGAGACAGGAGCCTCCTATGGCTACACCTTC. The encoded protein is CASSPPETGASYGYTF.

The chain is built from TRBV29-1 and TRBJ2-2; TRBD1 agrees at 7 bases. Unmatched junction bases numbered 7, after V lost 7 bases and J lost 2 bases. This CDR3 region has 14 residues. From germline, CDR1 is SQVTM and CDR2 ANQGSEA. CDR3 sequence: CSAADRVNTGELFF. The CDR3 DNA is TGCAGCGCCGCCGACAGGGTTAACACCGGGGAGCTGTTTTTT.

This chain joins TRBV24-1 and TRBJ2-7; no firm D call. V gave up 5 bases and J gave up 3 bases, with 7 bases separating them. CDR3 length: 12 amino acids. Germline V gene sequence: CDR1 KGHDR, CDR2 SFDVKD. The DNA for the CDR3 is TGTGCCACCAGTGCTGGCGGCTACGAGCAGTACTTC. This translates into CATSAGGYEQYF.

This sequence joins TRBV5-1 and TRBJ2-7; 9 bases fit TRBD1. Germline lookup yields CDR1 SGHRS and CDR2 YFSETQ. This CDR3 region has 14 residues. Germline trimming cut 0 bases from V and 6 bases from J; bases unmatched to any gene: 4. CDR3 coding DNA: TGCGCCAGCAGCTTGGCGGACAGGGGAAGCGAGCAGTACTTC. Translation gives CASSLADRGSEQYF.

This rearrangement joins TRBV7-6 to TRBJ2-5; 7 bases are a match to TRBD2. The CDR3 covers 15 residues. With V trimmed by 4 bases and J by 1 base, 6 bases remained unmatched. Germline values: CDR1 SGHVS, CDR2 FNYEAQ. CDR3 DNA: TGTGCCAGCAGCTCTGCGGGGGTTCCCCAAGAGACCCAGTACTTC. Protein product: CASSSAGVPQETQYF.

The CDR3 sequence is CASSQDLGLGTDTQYF. CDR3 sequence (DNA): TGTGCCAGCAGCCAAGATTTGGGACTAGGCACAGATACGCAGTATTTT. The rearrangement links TRBV3-1 (or the pseudogene TRBV3-2) to TRBJ2-3, with 8 bases aligning to TRBD2. This CDR3 comprises 16 residues. Looked up from germline, CDR1 is LGHDT and CDR2 is YNNKEL (reference sequence). V lost 0 bases to trimming and J lost 1 base; unmatched junction nucleotides: 3.

The chain employs TRBV4-2 and TRBJ2-5, with D perhaps TRBD1 (5 bases). CDR1 LGHNA and CDR2 YNFKEQ come from the germline V gene. The CDR3 has 14 amino acids. V was trimmed by 1 base and J by 2 bases, leaving 8 bases between them. CDR3 residues: CASSQAQGQETQYF. The CDR3 nucleotides are TGTGCCAGCAGCCAAGCCCAGGGACAAGAGACCCAGTACTTC.

The sample holds one count of this clone. The chain couples TRBV28 to TRBJ2-7, with 13 positions matching TRBD2. The CDR3 is 16 residues long. V shed 7 bases and J 7 bases; nucleotides not matched to a gene: 13. The germline V gene encodes CDR1 MDHEN and CDR2 SYDVKM. This chain's CDR3 is CASNNQGLAGAGEQYF. CDR3 in DNA: TGTGCCAGCAACAACCAAGGACTAGCGGGAGCGGGAGAGCAGTACTTC.

The rearrangement joins TRBV20-1 to TRBJ2-1; weak D call: TRBD2 (5 bases). The CDR3 runs to 10 residues. V lost 2 bases, J lost 9 bases, and 5 bases lay in between. CDR1 is DFQATT, CDR2 SNEGSKA, per germline (reference sequence). CDR3 sequence (DNA): TGCAGTGCTAGACGGGGTGAGCAGTTCTTC. As protein: CSARRGEQFF.

The chain is built from TRBV19 and TRBJ2-5, with TRBD2 as a possible D gene (6 bases). V was cut by 3 bases and J by 2 bases, with 10 bases left in between. The CDR3 runs to 14 residues. The V gene's germline CDR1 is LNHDA and CDR2 SQIVND (reference sequence). The CDR3 loop reads CASSMVAAQETQYF. CDR3 in DNA: TGTGCCAGTAGTATGGTAGCGGCACAAGAGACCCAGTACTTC.

This chain uses TRBV18 with TRBJ2-1; TRBD1 is a possible D gene (5 bases). The CDR3 is made up of 13 amino acids. Trimming stripped 5 bases from V and 4 bases from J, with 9 bases between. Germline CDR1 KGHSH, CDR2 LQKENI. This chain's CDR3 is CASSDQGYNEQFF. The CDR3 bases are TGTGCCAGCTCAGATCAGGGTTACAATGAGCAGTTCTTC.

This clone was seen a single time. V gene TRBV5-4 combines with J gene TRBJ2-3; 10 nucleotides match TRBD1. J was trimmed by 6 bases and V by 4 bases; bases with no gene match: 5. Germline V gene lookup returns CDR1 SGHNT and CDR2 YYREEE (reference sequence). The CDR3 has 14 residues. For the CDR3, the DNA is TGTGCCAGCAGCAACCGGGACAGGGGTGATACGCAGTATTTT. Translated, it gives CASSNRDRGDTQYF.

This clone was counted many times. The gene calls are TRBV4-2 and TRBJ2-2, with D possibly matching TRBD1 (6 bases). This CDR3 has 12 amino acids. Trimming took 1 base from V and 9 from J, leaving 6 bases between them. Looked up from germline, CDR1 is LGHNA and CDR2 is YNFKEQ. The CDR3 DNA reads as TGTGCCAGCAGCCAAGGGGGGCGGGAGCTGTTTTTT. Translating gives CASSQGGRELFF.

This rearrangement joins TRBV4-3 to TRBJ2-3, with TRBD2 matching over 9 bases. The CDR3 spans 17 residues. The germline V gene encodes CDR1 LGHNA and CDR2 YSLEER. The trim removed 0 bases at V and 5 bases at J, leaving 9 bases unmatched. The CDR3 DNA is TGCGCCAGCAGCCAAGAGGCAGGCGGGAGGGCCCGAGATACGCAGTATTTT. The encoded protein is CASSQEAGGRARDTQYF.

J is TRBJ2-7 and V is TRBV5-1; 7 nucleotides align to TRBD1. With V trimmed by 4 bases and J by 6 bases, 13 bases remained unmatched. CDR3 length equals 15 residues. Germline loops: CDR1 SGHRS, CDR2 YFSETQ. As DNA, the CDR3 is TGCGCCAGCAGCGTGGGAACAGGGGATCGTGGCGAGCAGTACTTC. It translates to CASSVGTGDRGEQYF.

This clone was counted a few times. V is TRBV7-9 and J is TRBJ1-4; D not resolved. The CDR3 spans 18 residues. Germline V lookup: CDR1 SEHNR, CDR2 FQNEAQ (reference sequence). Trimming removed 1 base from V and 2 bases from J, with 17 bases in between. CDR3 nucleotide sequence: TGTGCCAGCAGCTTAGAGGCCAGAAGGTTCAGGACTAATGAAAAACTGTTTTTT. Its protein is CASSLEARRFRTNEKLFF.